This T cell receptor beta chain was recovered during a study of tumor-infiltrating lymphocytes in primary liver carcinoma. TCR beta cDNA was made from 450 to 600 ng total RNA with a constant-region primer. Three rounds of nested multiplex PCR with slightly modified ARM-PCR produced TCR beta libraries. Running 10 cycles apiece, the first two PCR rounds relied on TRBV1-TRBV30 forward primers together with a C-beta reverse primer. MiXCR, applied by TCRdb to the multiplex PCR reads, yields one record per CDR3 protein. This repertoire shows roughly 330,000 distinct CDR3 sequences, less than 70% found once; its top ten account for about 6%. Blood RNA came from unsorted whole blood; germline DNA was also extracted. The CDR3 contains 16 residues. The germline V gene encodes CDR1 SEHNR and CDR2 FQNEAQ (reference sequence). Trimming removed 0 bases from V and 4 bases from J; junction bases left unmatched: 6.

The gene calls are TRBV7-9 and TRBJ1-5; 7 bases are a match to TRBD1. The sample was peripheral blood. The receptor was derived from a man aged 40-55 years with primary liver carcinoma and hepatitis B virus infection. The CDR3 is CASSLAGTANNQPQHF. CDR3 coding DNA: TGTGCCAGCAGCTTAGCTGGGACAGCGAATAATCAGCCCCAGCATTTT.